The rows below give T cell receptor beta chains drawn from one sample of a study of blood T cell repertoires in COVID-19. Sequencing was performed with immunoSEQ multiplex PCR; in TCRdb, only in-frame clones are kept and a portion is missing. This table has fewer than 200,000 clones, just under 85% appearing once. The sequenced sample consisted of peripheral blood. All receptors derive from a woman older than 75 with acute or convalescent COVID-19. CDR3s include the opening cysteine and the closing phenylalanine or tryptophan. Fields, in order: V gene, J gene, CDR3 protein.

V gene: TRBV7-9
J gene: TRBJ1-2
CDR3 protein: CASSAPGGGYTF

V gene: TRBV15
J gene: TRBJ1-1
CDR3 protein: CATSFGRQGSTEAFF

V gene: TRBV24-1
J gene: TRBJ2-3
CDR3 protein: CATSDFRGGGTQYF

V gene: TRBV5-1
J gene: TRBJ1-2
CDR3 protein: CASSIGTGDYGYTF

V gene: TRBV18
J gene: TRBJ2-7
CDR3 protein: CASSPPAGLTYEQYF

V gene: TRBV2
J gene: TRBJ2-1
CDR3 protein: CASRADSNEQFF

V gene: TRBV19
J gene: TRBJ2-7
CDR3 protein: CASSTRAGRGYEQYF

V gene: TRBV11-2
J gene: TRBJ2-1
CDR3 protein: CASSPRLGIEQFF

V gene: TRBV11-2
J gene: TRBJ2-7
CDR3 protein: CASSLGSTSRYEQYF

V gene: TRBV29-1
J gene: TRBJ2-1
CDR3 protein: CSARAGDSYNEQFF

V gene: TRBV5-1
J gene: TRBJ1-3
CDR3 protein: CASSFTGSGSGNTIYF

V gene: TRBV18
J gene: TRBJ2-6
CDR3 protein: CASSPAGLGGANVLTF

V gene: TRBV7-8
J gene: TRBJ2-7
CDR3 protein: CASSLVTSGPFSYEQYF

V gene: TRBV6-5
J gene: TRBJ2-3
CDR3 protein: CASSKREPTDTQYF

V gene: TRBV12-3/TRBV12-4
J gene: TRBJ1-1
CDR3 protein: CASSGQQGTEAFF

V gene: TRBV18
J gene: TRBJ1-5
CDR3 protein: CASSPGTEQPQHF

V gene: TRBV6-6
J gene: TRBJ2-7
CDR3 protein: CASSSQTGQYF

V gene: TRBV20-1
J gene: TRBJ2-1
CDR3 protein: CSAGTDNEQFF

V gene: TRBV7-2
J gene: TRBJ2-1
CDR3 protein: CASSVSGNNEQFF

V gene: TRBV5-5
J gene: TRBJ1-5
CDR3 protein: CASSSLFTGPGTGNQPQHF

V gene: TRBV5-1
J gene: TRBJ2-7
CDR3 protein: CASSPLPGGTSGSYEQYF

V gene: TRBV18
J gene: TRBJ2-1
CDR3 protein: CASSPRREREQFF

V gene: TRBV10-3
J gene: TRBJ1-1
CDR3 protein: CATSERMNTEAFF

V gene: TRBV5-4
J gene: TRBJ2-5
CDR3 protein: CASSLGSGLGETQYF

V gene: TRBV10-3
J gene: TRBJ2-6
CDR3 protein: CAISEGNREANVLTF

V gene: TRBV11-3
J gene: TRBJ2-5
CDR3 protein: CASSLDGQGETQYF

V gene: TRBV11-2
J gene: TRBJ1-3
CDR3 protein: CASSFSTGGGNTIYF

V gene: TRBV5-6
J gene: TRBJ2-1
CDR3 protein: CASSAGLAAYNEQFF

V gene: TRBV6-5
J gene: TRBJ1-6
CDR3 protein: CASGVRDRNSPLHF

V gene: TRBV7-9
J gene: TRBJ2-5
CDR3 protein: CASSTERGTQYF

V gene: TRBV19
J gene: TRBJ1-2
CDR3 protein: CATEDSQDGYTF

V gene: TRBV28
J gene: TRBJ1-2
CDR3 protein: CASRTGGNYGYTF

V gene: TRBV19
J gene: TRBJ1-2
CDR3 protein: CASSFSPGQANYGYTF

V gene: TRBV9
J gene: TRBJ2-5
CDR3 protein: CASSVDLRQETQYF

V gene: TRBV12-3/TRBV12-4
J gene: TRBJ2-1
CDR3 protein: CASSLSGRAMFF

V gene: TRBV29-1
J gene: TRBJ2-3
CDR3 protein: CSVLRRRGRTDTQYF

V gene: TRBV7-9
J gene: TRBJ1-1
CDR3 protein: CASSSGQGRGNTEAFF

V gene: TRBV24-1
J gene: TRBJ2-3
CDR3 protein: CATSGHQADTQYF

V gene: TRBV10-3
J gene: TRBJ1-6
CDR3 protein: CAIGRLGQNSPLHF

V gene: TRBV2
J gene: TRBJ1-5
CDR3 protein: CASTSAEGRYQPQHF

V gene: TRBV6-6
J gene: TRBJ1-1
CDR3 protein: CASSSQRQGVTEAFF

V gene: TRBV5-1
J gene: TRBJ2-7
CDR3 protein: CASSKGQGEEQYF